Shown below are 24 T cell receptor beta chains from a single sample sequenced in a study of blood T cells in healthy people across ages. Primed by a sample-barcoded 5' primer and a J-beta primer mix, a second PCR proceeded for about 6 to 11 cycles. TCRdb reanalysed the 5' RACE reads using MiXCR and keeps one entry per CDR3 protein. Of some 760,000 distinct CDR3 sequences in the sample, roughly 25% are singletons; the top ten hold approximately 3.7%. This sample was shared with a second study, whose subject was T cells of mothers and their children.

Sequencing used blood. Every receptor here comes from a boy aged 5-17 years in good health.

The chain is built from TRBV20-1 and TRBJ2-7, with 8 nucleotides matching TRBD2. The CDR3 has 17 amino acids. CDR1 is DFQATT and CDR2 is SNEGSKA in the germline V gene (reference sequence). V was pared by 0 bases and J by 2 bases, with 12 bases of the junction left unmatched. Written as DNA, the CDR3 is TGCAGTGCTAGAGATCCCGGACTAGCCGTCCCAACCTACGAGCAGTACTTC. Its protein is CSARDPGLAVPTYEQYF.

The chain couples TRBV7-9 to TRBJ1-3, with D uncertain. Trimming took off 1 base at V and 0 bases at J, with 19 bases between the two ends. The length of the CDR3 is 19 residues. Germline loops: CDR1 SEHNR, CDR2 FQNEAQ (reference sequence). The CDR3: CASSLGVSRSPYSGNTIYF. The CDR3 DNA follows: TGTGCCAGCAGCTTAGGAGTCAGCCGGTCTCCTTACTCTGGAAACACCATATATTTT.

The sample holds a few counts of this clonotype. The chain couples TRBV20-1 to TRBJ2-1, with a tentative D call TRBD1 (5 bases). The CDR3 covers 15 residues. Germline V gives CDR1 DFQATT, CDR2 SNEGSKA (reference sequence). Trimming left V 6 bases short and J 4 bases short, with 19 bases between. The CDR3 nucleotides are TGCAGTGCACAGCAGGGTCTGTTTCCTTACAATGAGCAGTTCTTC. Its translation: CSAQQGLFPYNEQFF.

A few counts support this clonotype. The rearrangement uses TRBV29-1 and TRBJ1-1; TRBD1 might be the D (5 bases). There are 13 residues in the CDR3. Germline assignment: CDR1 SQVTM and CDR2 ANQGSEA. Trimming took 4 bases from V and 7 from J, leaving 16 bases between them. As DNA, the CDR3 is TGCAGCGTTGTCCAGGGAGGCAGTTATGAAGCTTTCTTT. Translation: CSVVQGGSYEAFF.

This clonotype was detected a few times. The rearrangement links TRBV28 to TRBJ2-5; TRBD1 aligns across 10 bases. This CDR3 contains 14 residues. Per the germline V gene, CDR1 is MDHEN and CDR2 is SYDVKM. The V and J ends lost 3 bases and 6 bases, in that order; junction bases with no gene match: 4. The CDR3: CASSLGDRGQTQYF. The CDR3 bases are TGTGCCAGCAGTTTGGGGGACAGGGGACAGACCCAGTACTTC.

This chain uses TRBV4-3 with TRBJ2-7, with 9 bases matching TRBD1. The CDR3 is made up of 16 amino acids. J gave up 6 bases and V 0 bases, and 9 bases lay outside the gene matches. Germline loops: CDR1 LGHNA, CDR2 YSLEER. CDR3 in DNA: TGCGCCAGCAGCCAAGAGATGGAGACAGGGGGAGGCGAGCAGTACTTC. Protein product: CASSQEMETGGGEQYF.

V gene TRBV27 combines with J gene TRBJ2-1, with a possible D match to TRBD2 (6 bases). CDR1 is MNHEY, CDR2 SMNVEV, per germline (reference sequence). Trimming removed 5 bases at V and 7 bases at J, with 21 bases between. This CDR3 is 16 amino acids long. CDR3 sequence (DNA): TGTGCCAGCAGTCAGACTAGTATTTTATTCCGTAATGAGCAGTTCTTC. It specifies CASSQTSILFRNEQFF.

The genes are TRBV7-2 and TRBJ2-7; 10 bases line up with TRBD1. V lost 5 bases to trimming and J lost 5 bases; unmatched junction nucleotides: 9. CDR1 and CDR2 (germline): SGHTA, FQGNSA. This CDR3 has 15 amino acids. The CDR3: CASSPGDRGFHEQYF. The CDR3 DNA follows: TGTGCCAGCAGCCCAGGGGACAGGGGATTCCACGAGCAGTACTTC.

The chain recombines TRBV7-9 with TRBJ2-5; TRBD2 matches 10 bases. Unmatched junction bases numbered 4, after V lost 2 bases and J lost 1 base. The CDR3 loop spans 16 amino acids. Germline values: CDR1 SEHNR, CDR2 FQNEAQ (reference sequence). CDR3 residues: CASSLRTSGVQETQYF. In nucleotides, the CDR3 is TGTGCCAGCAGCTTAAGGACTAGCGGAGTCCAAGAGACCCAGTACTTC.

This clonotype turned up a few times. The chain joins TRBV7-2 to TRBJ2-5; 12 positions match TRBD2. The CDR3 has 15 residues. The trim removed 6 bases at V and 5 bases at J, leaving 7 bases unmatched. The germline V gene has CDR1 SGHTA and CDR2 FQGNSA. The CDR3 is CASSSQLAGGETQYF. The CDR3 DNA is TGTGCCAGCAGTTCTCAACTAGCGGGGGGCGAGACCCAGTACTTC.

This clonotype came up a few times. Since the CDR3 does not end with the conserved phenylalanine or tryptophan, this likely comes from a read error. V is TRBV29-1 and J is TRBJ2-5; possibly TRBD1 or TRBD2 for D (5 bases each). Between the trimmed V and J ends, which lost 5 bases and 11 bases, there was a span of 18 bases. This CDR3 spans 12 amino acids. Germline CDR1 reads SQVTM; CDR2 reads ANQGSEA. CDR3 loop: CSVLGRESGQYL. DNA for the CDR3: TGCAGCGTTCTGGGACGGGAATCGGGGCAGTACCTC.

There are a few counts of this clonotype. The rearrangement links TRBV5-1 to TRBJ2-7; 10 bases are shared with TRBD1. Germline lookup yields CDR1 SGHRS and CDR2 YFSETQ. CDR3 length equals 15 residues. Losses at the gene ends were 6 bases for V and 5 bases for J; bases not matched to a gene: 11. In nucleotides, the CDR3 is TGCGCCAGCACCAAGACCGGGACAGGGGACCACGAGCAGTACTTC. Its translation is CASTKTGTGDHEQYF.

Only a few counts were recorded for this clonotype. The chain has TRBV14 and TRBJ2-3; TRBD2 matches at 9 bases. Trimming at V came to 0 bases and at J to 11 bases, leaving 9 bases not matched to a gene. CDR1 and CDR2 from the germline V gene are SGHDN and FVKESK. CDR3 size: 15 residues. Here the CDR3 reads CASSQERTSAHWQYF. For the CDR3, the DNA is TGTGCCAGCAGCCAAGAAAGGACTAGCGCCCACTGGCAGTATTTT.

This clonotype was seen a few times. CDR3 in DNA: TGTGCCAGCAGTGACGGCACGACAGATACGCAGTATTTT. Its translation: CASSDGTTDTQYF. The genes are TRBV7-9 and TRBJ2-3; D is uncertain. Germline CDR1 is SEHNR and CDR2 is FQNEAQ (reference sequence). Trimming shortened V by 6 bases and J by 3 bases, and 10 bases separated the two germline ends. The CDR3 has 13 amino acids.

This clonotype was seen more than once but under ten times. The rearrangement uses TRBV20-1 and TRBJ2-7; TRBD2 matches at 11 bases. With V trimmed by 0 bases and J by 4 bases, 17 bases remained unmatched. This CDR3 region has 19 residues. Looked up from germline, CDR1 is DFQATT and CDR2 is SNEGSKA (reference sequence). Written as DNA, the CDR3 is TGCAGTGCTAGAGATTTCACTAGCGGGAGCGCTCTTGCAGCGTACGAGCAGTACTTC. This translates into CSARDFTSGSALAAYEQYF.

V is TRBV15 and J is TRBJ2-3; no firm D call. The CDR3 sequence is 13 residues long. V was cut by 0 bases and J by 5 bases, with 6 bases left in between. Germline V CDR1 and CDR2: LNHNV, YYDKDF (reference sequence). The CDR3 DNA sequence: TGTGCCACCAGCAGAGAGGTGGAAGATACGCAGTATTTT. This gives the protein CATSREVEDTQYF.

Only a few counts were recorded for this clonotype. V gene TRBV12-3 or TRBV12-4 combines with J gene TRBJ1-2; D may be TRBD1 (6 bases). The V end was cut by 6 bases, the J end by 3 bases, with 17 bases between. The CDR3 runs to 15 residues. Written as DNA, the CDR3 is TGTGCCAGCAGACCCCGAGGGGGGCGCGACTATGGCTACACCTTC. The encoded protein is CASRPRGGRDYGYTF.

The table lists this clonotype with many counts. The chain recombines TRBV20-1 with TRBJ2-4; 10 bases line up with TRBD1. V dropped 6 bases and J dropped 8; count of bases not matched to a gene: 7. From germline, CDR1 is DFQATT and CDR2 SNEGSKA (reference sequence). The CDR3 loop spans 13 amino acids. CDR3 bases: TGCAGTGCGGTGACAGGGGGCGGGTACATTCAGTACTTC. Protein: CSAVTGGGYIQYF.

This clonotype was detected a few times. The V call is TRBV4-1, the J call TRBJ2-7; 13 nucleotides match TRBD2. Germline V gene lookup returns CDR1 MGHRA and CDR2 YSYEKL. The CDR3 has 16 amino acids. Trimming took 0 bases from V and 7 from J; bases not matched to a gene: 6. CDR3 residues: CASSQDRLAGGEEQYF. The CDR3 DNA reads TGCGCCAGCAGCCAAGACCGACTAGCGGGAGGTGAAGAGCAGTACTTC.

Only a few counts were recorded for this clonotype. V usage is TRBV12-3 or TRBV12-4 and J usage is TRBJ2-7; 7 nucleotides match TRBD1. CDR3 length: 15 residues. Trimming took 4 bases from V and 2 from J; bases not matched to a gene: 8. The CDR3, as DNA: TGTGCCAGCAGTTCCAGGGGGATTGCAACCTACGAGCAGTACTTC. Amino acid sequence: CASSSRGIATYEQYF.

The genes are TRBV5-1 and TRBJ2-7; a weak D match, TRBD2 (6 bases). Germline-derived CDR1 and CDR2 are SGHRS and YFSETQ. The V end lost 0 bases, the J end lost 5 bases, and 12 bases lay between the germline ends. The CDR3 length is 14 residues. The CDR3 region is CASSLDTGDDEQYF. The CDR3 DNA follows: TGCGCCAGCAGCTTGGATACGGGAGATGACGAGCAGTACTTC.

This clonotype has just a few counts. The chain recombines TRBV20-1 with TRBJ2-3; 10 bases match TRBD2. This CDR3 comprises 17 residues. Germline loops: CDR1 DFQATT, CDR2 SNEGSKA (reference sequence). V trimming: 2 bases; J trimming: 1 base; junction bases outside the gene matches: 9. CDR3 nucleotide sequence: TGCAGTGCTAGAAGAGCGGGGGGGCAATCTGGCACAGATACGCAGTATTTT. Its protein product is CSARRAGGQSGTDTQYF.

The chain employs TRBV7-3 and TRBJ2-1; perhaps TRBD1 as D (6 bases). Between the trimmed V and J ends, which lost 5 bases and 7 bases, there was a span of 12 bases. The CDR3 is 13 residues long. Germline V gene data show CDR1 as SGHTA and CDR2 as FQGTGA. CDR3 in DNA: TGTGCCAGCAGCCCCGGGACAAATAATGAGCAGTTCTTC. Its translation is CASSPGTNNEQFF.

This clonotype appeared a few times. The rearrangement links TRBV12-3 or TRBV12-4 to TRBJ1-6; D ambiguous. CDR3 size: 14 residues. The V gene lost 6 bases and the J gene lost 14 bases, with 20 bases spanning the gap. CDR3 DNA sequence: TGTGCCAGCAGGTGGGGTGGAGAGGGTTTCACCCTCCACTTT. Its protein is CASRWGGEGFTLHF.